This entry concerns a single TCR beta chain. Its antigen is still unknown. It has no much larger one-base neighbor in the sample; base qualities were not kept. The CDR3 runs 18 residues from the cysteine to the phenylalanine. Of all the DNA, just the CDR3 is kept, 54 bases in frame from base 1. At the junction V is shortened by 7 bases and J by 3 bases; bases outside the gene matches: 16. CDR1 and CDR2, looked up from the germline V gene, are WSHSY and SAAADI. Libraries were prepared through the immunoSEQ multiplex PCR assay. The multiplex PCR relied on a mix of 60 forward primers for TCR Vbeta segments and 13 reverse primers for TCR Jbeta segments. A multiplex PCR assay on genomic DNA amplified the CDR3 region of rearranged TCR beta genes. Amplified TCR beta libraries were sequenced as 87-base-pair reads on the Illumina HiSeq System. In the authors' own workflow: In a later analysis, tens of millions of unique TCR beta chains were counted across the roughly 610 repertoires, and approximately 9.9 million of these chains were shared by at least two donors. A nearest-neighbor algorithm error-corrected the raw reads and collapsed the reads into unique sequences, merging closely related sequences to remove PCR and sequencing errors. CDR3 sequences were aligned to IMGT reference sequences to assign V, D and J gene segments. Each retained sequence needed at least a six-nucleotide match to both a V gene segment and a J gene segment. Rearrangements were called productive when the CDR3 lacked stop codons and stayed in frame with V and J; all others were non-productive. Following IMGT convention, CDR3 was defined as the stretch from the second conserved V-encoded cysteine up to the conserved J-encoded phenylalanine. Sequences without an unambiguous match to a single V gene segment were excluded from the earlier analysis of 450 to 650 of the donors. An earlier analysis of about 600 of the donors called V segments functional above 56.7% productive rearrangements and segregating when the between-donor standard deviation exceeded 5%. A statistical classification framework was built to diagnose cytomegalovirus status from the catalog of TCR beta chain sequences. A later analysis assigned V and J genes by comparing TCR nucleotide sequences with IMGT/GENE-DB human TR gene sequences. Using the TCRdist pipeline, a later analysis assigned CDR3 sequences along with most-parsimonious VDJ recombination scenarios. In a later analysis, every TCR beta chain was defined by the combination of its CDR3 amino acid sequence and its V-gene family, and reads without a unique V-gene family were dropped. To address suspected cross-contamination and a sequencing artifact, a later analysis removed roughly 640 highly shared, low-generation-probability nucleotide sequences. For each public chain, a later analysis derived a clonal expansion index from normalized ranks of inferred template counts within each repertoire. Generation probabilities in a later analysis came from a VDJ recombination model fitted to out-of-frame rearrangements, and those results were checked against IGoR. Hypergeometric tests were used in a later analysis to score TCR-TCR, TCR-HLA and TCR-CMV co-occurrence, with a repertoire-size bias correction applied to the TCR pairs. To estimate false discovery rates, a later analysis permuted the HLA or CMV assignments 20 times. A later analysis grouped co-occurring TCRs with DBSCAN, adding TCRdist sequence similarity when clustering within HLA-allele-positive subsets. Co-occurrence clustering excluded repertoires with fewer than 30,000 or more than 120,000 public chains, plus five with anomalous nucleotide sharing. The immuneACCESS repertoire file appears here via TCRdb, limited to in-frame rearrangements. These files lack a portion of the clones; in checked studies, under half of the deficit traces to unresolved V genes, and the cause of the others is not known. V and J calls and clone size come straight from that table; D and trimming were deduced from the DNA. The table for this sample lists roughly 170,000 clones; 80% of them were counted only once. The ten biggest clones cover roughly 1.3% of the sample.

These data are taken from a study of cytomegalovirus exposure and HLA in healthy donors (dated 2017 in TCRdb). As for the study more broadly: In an earlier analysis of some 550 of the donors, 250 to 350 Gb of sequence data and roughly 100 million unique TCR beta sequences from roughly 180 million T cells were reported. An early release covering roughly 640 HLA-typed donors comprised 300 to 350 gigabases of sequencing data and roughly 86 million unique TCR sequences. Among the roughly 390 genotyped donors, 75% to 90% belonged to the genetic ancestry cluster associated with self-reported Caucasian donors. The study aimed to test whether signatures of past pathogen exposure could be identified by cataloging public T cell receptors. The study used immunosequencing to profile the T cell repertoires of some 600 subjects and linked those repertoires to cytomegalovirus serostatus. Besides the first cohort of 666 subjects, a separate validation cohort made up of around 120 different subjects was used. High-throughput TCR immunosequencing, statistical association of individual TCRs with disease status, and machine learning were combined to predict cytomegalovirus infection status. In a later analysis, previously published TCR beta repertoires from several hundred donors were re-analyzed and high-resolution HLA genotyping was added so that TCR occurrence patterns could be studied. Rather than using new phenotypic data, the later analysis identified candidate immune exposures from TCR beta sequences and from how often those sequences occurred across donors. An earlier analysis of about 600 of the donors used high-throughput TCR beta sequencing to judge whether each TCR beta V gene segment behaved as functional or pseudogenic. Donor age, sex, ethnicity and CMV serostatus were collected together with the repertoire data. A later genetic analysis used genome-wide SNP genotypes for about 55% of the 666 donors, treating that subset as a discovery cohort. All discovery cohort repertoires had been generated using a single sequencing platform. HLA typing covered class I and class II loci at four-digit resolution. Typing coverage differed by locus: A, B, C, DRB1 and DQB1 were typed in roughly 620-630 donors, DQA1 in approximately 520, DPA1 in roughly 590, and DPB1 in about 450. Roughly 5 DR-DQ haplotypes were handled as single units for association and clustering, since linkage in the cohort was strong. Among 300 to 450 genotyped donors of the cohort, an average of approximately 230,000 unique TCR beta nucleotide sequences were sequenced per donor, roughly a sixth of them non-productive. Points the paper makes about the study in general: Cytomegalovirus status was reported to be diagnosed by the classifier with high specificity and sensitivity in both the original and validation cohorts. About 17 rarely observed V segments, including chromosome 9 orphons, were excluded from the earlier analysis of several hundred of the donors because counts were too low. Some IMGT-functional V segments, including TRBV6-2 and TRBV6-3, could not be distinguished by the 87-base-pair reads and were therefore excluded. While some public TCRs were present in many individuals, most TCR sequences turned up only very rarely across donors. HLA typing was unavailable for some donors at each locus, so association tests used only the typed subset. In a later analysis, TCR association rates were found to vary across HLA loci, with the most associated TCRs seen for DRB1 alleles and the fewest for HLA-C alleles. In a later genetic analysis, fewer N-insertions in productive TCRs were reported among donors in an Asian-associated ancestry cluster than the 666-donor mean. A cluster of highly shared sequence variants was judged likely to represent a technical artifact of the sequencing pipeline. In vitro tests confirmed that a few of the cytomegalovirus-associated TCR beta chains recognize cytomegalovirus antigens. Several of the top co-occurrence clusters appeared to be linked to parvovirus B19, influenza, CMV and Epstein-Barr virus, according to a later analysis. According to the authors, the approach could potentially be generalized to other disease states and immunological phenotypes. Linkage disequilibrium might explain the correlated functional status among segregating V segments, but an unknown experimental factor could not be ruled out. Assigning TCR associations to individual alleles was difficult when HLA alleles, especially DR and DQ, strongly co-occurred. The presence/absence analyses assumed that sequencing depth was roughly uniform across donors, and that assumption may not be true. In a later analysis, HLA-associated TCR beta chains were found to be more clonally expanded and to have lower generation probabilities than equally common non-associated chains. A later analysis found that most CMV-associated TCR beta chains appeared HLA-restricted, with HLA associations seemingly driven largely by CMV exposure. A further reported finding was that TCR beta sequences accurately predicted the HLA-A and HLA-B alleles for most subjects in the first cohort. For the cohort, immune exposure information was limited to CMV serostatus. In this cohort, only TCR beta chains were sequenced, and detectable features were limited by the absence of alpha or paired-chain data. A total of 150 or so TCR beta chains were listed by the study as associated with cytomegalovirus. V-gene and J-gene trimming of TCR beta chains was associated with a missense DCLRE1C variant in a later genetic analysis, and the association was replicated in an independent cohort. In a later analysis, some 18,000 TCR beta sequences were associated with specific HLA alleles at a false discovery rate of 0.05. An earlier analysis of several hundred of the donors showed that most TCR beta V segments appeared in productive rearrangements either about 87% or about 30% of the time, which broadly matched IMGT annotations.

The cohort comprised some 700 healthy bone marrow donors. Cohort members were all nominally healthy when sampled, although unrecorded immune exposures were likely present. The donor tested CMV seronegative, placing the donor among the 352 seronegative members of the cohort. Every donor gave a peripheral blood sample, and the peripheral blood mononuclear cells from that sample were used for TCR beta sequencing. The Qiagen DNeasy Blood Extraction Kit was used to extract genomic DNA from the blood cell samples. The sequence was obtained from a man in his thirties or forties in good health and CMV-seronegative. The chain uses TRBV10-2 and TRBJ2-1; TRBD2 lines up with 9 middle nucleotides. The source material was PBMCs. The DNA sequence is TGCGCCAGCAACATGGGATTAGCGGGAGAGGGACTCTACAATGAGCAGTTCTTC. This encodes CASNMGLAGEGLYNEQFF.